These T cell receptor beta chains were read from a single sample in a study of identical twins. In TCRdb, the 5' RACE reads were re-called with MiXCR into one record per CDR3 protein. The sample lists some 900,000 distinct CDR3 sequences; 10% to 15% were seen once. These same records also appear under a second study, on yellow fever vaccine responses in identical twins.

The sequencing sample was made of PBMCs. The origin of the receptors is a young woman in good health. Both conserved end residues are part of each CDR3. A D gene is named only where the DNA matches it firmly. The listing skips clone size in some rows; elsewhere it reads once, few, many or a size class.

NA	TRBV11-2	TRBJ2-5	TRBD1	CASSLEGTGGETQYF	TGTGCCAGCAGCTTGGAAGGGACAGGAGGCGAGACCCAGTACTTC
few	TRBV29-1	TRBJ1-2	TRBD1	CSVDSPGQGGRGGYTF	TGCAGCGTTGATTCTCCGGGACAGGGCGGGAGGGGAGGCTACACCTTC
NA	TRBV28	TRBJ2-1	NA	CASSKPNEQFF	TGTGCCAGCAGTAAACCTAATGAGCAGTTCTTC
NA	TRBV24-1	TRBJ2-1	TRBD2	CATSEMGTSGSIGDNEQFF	TGTGCCACCAGTGAAATGGGGACTAGCGGGAGTATTGGTGACAATGAGCAGTTCTTC
NA	TRBV20-1	TRBJ2-1	TRBD2	CSALGRAGGLEQFF	TGCAGTGCACTAGGGCGAGCGGGGGGGCTTGAGCAGTTCTTC
NA	TRBV6-5	TRBJ2-2	TRBD1	CASSYSRTGFAGELFF	TGTGCCAGCAGTTACTCGCGGACAGGGTTCGCCGGGGAGCTGTTTTTT
NA	TRBV12-5	TRBJ1-5	TRBD1	CASGPRDREGNSNQPQHF	TGTGCTAGTGGTCCCAGGGACAGGGAGGGCAATAGCAATCAGCCCCAGCATTTT
NA	TRBV12-3/TRBV12-4	TRBJ2-7	NA	CASSVGYGTGFGLAVYEQYF	TGTGCCAGCAGTGTGGGGTATGGGACGGGATTCGGGTTGGCGGTATACGAGCAGTACTTC
few	TRBV29-1	TRBJ1-1	NA	CSVDLWDTEAFF	TGCAGCGTTGACCTTTGGGACACTGAAGCTTTCTTT
NA	TRBV7-9	TRBJ2-7	TRBD2	CASSPRLAALYEQYF	TGTGCCAGCAGCCCGCGACTAGCGGCCCTTTACGAGCAGTACTTC
NA	TRBV20-1	TRBJ2-3	TRBD2	CSATPGEGSTDTQYF	TGCAGTGCTACCCCTGGGGAGGGCAGCACAGATACGCAGTATTTT
NA	TRBV7-9	TRBJ2-5	TRBD2	CASSFLAGAQETQYF	TGTGCCAGCAGCTTCCTAGCGGGTGCTCAAGAGACCCAGTACTTC
NA	TRBV5-1	TRBJ2-1	NA	CASSLARTPYNEQFF	TGCGCCAGCAGCTTGGCGAGGACTCCCTACAATGAGCAGTTCTTC
few	TRBV3-1	TRBJ2-1	TRBD1	CASNGQGAPYNEQFF	TGTGCCAGCAACGGTCAGGGGGCCCCCTACAATGAGCAGTTCTTC
NA	TRBV2	TRBJ2-1	TRBD2	CASNLGSGGYNEQFF	TGTGCCAGCAATTTGGGTAGCGGGGGGTACAATGAGCAGTTCTTC